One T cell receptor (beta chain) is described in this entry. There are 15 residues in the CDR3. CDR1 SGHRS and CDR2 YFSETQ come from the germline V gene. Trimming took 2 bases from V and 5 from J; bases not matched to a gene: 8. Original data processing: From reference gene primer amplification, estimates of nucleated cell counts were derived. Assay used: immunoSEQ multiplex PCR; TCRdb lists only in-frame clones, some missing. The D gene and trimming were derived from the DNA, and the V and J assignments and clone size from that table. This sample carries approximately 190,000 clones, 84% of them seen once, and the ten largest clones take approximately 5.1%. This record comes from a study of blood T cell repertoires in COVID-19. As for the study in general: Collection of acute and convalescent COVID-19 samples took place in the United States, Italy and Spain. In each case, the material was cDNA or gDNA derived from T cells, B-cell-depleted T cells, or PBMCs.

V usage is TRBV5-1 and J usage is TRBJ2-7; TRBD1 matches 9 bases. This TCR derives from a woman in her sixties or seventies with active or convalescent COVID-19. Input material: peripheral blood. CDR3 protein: CASSFPGQGVNEQYF. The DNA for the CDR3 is TGCGCCAGCAGCTTCCCGGGACAGGGCGTGAACGAGCAGTACTTC.